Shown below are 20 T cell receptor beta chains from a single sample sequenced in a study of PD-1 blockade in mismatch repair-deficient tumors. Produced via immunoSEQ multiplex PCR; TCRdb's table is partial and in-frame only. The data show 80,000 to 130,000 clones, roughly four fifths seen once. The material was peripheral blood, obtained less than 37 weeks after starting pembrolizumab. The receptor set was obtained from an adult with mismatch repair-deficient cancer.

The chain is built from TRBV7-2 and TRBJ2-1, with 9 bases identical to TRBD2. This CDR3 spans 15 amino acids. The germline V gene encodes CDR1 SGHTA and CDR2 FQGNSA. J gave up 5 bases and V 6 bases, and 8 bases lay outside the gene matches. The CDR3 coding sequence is TGTGCCAGCAGTCGTAGCGGGAGTCCAAACAATGAGCAGTTCTTC. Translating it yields CASSRSGSPNNEQFF.

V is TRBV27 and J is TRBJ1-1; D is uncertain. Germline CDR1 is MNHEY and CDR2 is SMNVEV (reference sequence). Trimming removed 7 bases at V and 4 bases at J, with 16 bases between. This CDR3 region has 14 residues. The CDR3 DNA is TGTGCCAGCACCGAAGACTTTGGGTTCACTGAAGCTTTCTTT. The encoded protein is CASTEDFGFTEAFF.

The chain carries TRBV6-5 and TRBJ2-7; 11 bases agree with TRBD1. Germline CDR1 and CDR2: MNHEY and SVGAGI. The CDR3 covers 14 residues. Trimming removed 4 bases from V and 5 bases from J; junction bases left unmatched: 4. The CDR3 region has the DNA TGTGCCAGCAGTTCGGGACAGGGGGTTGACGAGCAGTACTTC. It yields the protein CASSSGQGVDEQYF.

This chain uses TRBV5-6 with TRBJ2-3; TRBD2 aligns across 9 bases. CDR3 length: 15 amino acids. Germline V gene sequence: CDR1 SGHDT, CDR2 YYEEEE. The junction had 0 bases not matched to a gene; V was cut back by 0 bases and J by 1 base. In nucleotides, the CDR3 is TGTGCCAGCAGCTTGGGACTAGCGGGCACAGATACGCAGTATTTT. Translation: CASSLGLAGTDTQYF.

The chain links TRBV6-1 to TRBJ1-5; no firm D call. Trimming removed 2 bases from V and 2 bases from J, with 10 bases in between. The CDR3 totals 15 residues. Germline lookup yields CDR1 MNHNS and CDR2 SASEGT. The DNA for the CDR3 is TGTGCCAGCAGTGAATTTTTTGCGGGCAATCAGCCCCAGCATTTT. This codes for CASSEFFAGNQPQHF.

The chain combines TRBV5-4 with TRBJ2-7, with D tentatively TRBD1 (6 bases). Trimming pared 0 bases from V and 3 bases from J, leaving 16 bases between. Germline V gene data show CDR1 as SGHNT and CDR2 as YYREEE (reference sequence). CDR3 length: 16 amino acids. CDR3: CASSLEGSRGGYEQYF. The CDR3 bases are TGTGCCAGCAGCTTGGAAGGTTCCCGAGGGGGCTACGAGCAGTACTTC.

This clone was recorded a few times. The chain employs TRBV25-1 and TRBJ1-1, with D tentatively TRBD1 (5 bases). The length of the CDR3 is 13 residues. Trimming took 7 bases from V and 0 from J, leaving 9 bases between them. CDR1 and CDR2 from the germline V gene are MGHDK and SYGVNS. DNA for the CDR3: TGTGCCAGCATGACAGAGGTGAACACTGAAGCTTTCTTT. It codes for CASMTEVNTEAFF.

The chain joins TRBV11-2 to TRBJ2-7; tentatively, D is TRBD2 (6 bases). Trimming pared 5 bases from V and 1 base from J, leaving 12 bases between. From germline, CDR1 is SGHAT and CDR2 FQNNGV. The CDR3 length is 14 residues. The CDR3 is CASSQGGHSYEQYF. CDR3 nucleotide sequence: TGTGCCAGCAGCCAGGGAGGTCATTCCTACGAGCAGTACTTC. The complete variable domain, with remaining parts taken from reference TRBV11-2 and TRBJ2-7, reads EAGVAQSPRYKIIEKRQSVAFWCNPISGHATLYWYQQILGQGPKLLIQFQNNGVVDDSQLPKDRFSAERLKGVDSTLKIQPAKLEDSAVYLCASSQGGHSYEQYFGPGTRLTVT.

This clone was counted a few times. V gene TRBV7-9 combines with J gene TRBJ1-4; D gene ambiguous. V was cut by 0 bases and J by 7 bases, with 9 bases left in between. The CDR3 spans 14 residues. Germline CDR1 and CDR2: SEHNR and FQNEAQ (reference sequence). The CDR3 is CASSLALGSEKLFF. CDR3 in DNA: TGTGCCAGCAGCTTAGCGCTGGGGAGTGAAAAACTGTTTTTT.

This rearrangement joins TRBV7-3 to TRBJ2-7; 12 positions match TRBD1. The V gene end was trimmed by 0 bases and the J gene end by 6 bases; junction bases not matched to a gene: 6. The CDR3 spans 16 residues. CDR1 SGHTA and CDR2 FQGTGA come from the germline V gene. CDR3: CASSLTRDRGPCEQYF. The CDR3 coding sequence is TGTGCCAGCAGCTTAACCCGGGACAGGGGGCCGTGCGAGCAGTACTTC.

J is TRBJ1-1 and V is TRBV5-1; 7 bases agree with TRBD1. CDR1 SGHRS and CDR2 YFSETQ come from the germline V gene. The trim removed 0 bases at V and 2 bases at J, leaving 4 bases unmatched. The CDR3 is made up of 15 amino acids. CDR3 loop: CASSLVGGDNTEAFF. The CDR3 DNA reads TGCGCCAGCAGCTTGGTAGGGGGCGATAACACTGAAGCTTTCTTT.

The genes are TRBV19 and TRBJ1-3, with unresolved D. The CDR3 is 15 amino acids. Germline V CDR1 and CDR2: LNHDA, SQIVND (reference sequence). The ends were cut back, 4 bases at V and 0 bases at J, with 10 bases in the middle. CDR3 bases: TGTGCCAGTAGTAAGGGCGGCGCCTCTGGAAACACCATATATTTT. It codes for CASSKGGASGNTIYF.

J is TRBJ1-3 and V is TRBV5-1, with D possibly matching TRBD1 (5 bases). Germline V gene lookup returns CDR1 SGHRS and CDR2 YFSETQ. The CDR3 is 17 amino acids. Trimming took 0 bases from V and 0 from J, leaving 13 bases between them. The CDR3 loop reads CASSLEGSGVSGNTIYF. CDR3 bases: TGCGCCAGCAGCTTGGAGGGGAGCGGGGTCTCTGGAAACACCATATATTTT.

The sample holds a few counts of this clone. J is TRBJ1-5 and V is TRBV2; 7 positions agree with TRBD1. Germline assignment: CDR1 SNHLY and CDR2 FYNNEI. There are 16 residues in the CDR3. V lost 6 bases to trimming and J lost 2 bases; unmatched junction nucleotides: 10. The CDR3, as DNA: TGTGCCAGCAGCCTCCTGACAGGGCCTGGCAATCAGCCCCAGCATTTT. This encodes CASSLLTGPGNQPQHF.

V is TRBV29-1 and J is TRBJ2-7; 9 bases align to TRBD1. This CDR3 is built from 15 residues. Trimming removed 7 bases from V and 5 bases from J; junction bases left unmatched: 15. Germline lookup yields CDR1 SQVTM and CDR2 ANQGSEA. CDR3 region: CSGTGGAGFDDEQYF. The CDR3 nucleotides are TGCAGCGGAACAGGGGGCGCGGGTTTTGACGACGAGCAGTACTTC.

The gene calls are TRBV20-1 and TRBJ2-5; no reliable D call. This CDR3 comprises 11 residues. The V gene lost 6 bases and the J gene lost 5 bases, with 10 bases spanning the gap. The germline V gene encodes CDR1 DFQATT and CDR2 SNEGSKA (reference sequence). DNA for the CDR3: TGCAGTGCGGCAATGGAGGAGACCCAGTACTTC. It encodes CSAAMEETQYF.

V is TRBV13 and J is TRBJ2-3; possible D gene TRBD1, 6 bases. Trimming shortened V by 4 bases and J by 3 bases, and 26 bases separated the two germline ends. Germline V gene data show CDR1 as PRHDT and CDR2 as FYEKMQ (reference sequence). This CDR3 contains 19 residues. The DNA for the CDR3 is TGTGCCAGCAGCTCTTCTCTGGCGGTGGGAGCAGGGGAGACAGATACGCAGTATTTT. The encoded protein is CASSSSLAVGAGETDTQYF. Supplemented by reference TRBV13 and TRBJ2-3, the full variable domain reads AAGVIQSPRHLIKEKRETATLKCYPIPRHDTVYWYQQGPGQDPQFLISFYEKMQSDKGSIPDRFSAQQFSDYHSELNMSSLELGDSALYFCASSSSLAVGAGETDTQYFGPGTRLTVL.

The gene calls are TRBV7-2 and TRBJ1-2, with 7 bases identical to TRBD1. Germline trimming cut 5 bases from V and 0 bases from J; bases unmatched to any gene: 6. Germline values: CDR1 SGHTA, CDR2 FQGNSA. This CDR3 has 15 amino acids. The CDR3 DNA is TGTGCCAGCAGCCAAGACAGGGTTCCTAACTATGGCTACACCTTC. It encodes CASSQDRVPNYGYTF.

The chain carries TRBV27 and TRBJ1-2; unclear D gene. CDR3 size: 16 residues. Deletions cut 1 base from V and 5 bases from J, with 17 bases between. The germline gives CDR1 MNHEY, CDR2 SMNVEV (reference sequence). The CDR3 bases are TGTGCCAGCAGTTTATATTCCCGAGGACTAGGGTATGGCTACACCTTC. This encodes CASSLYSRGLGYGYTF.

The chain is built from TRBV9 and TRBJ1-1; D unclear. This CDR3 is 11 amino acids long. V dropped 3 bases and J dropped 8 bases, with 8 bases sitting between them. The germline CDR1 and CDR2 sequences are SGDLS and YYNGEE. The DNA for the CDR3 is TGTGCCAGCAGCGCCGGATTCGAAGCTTTCTTT. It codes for CASSAGFEAFF.